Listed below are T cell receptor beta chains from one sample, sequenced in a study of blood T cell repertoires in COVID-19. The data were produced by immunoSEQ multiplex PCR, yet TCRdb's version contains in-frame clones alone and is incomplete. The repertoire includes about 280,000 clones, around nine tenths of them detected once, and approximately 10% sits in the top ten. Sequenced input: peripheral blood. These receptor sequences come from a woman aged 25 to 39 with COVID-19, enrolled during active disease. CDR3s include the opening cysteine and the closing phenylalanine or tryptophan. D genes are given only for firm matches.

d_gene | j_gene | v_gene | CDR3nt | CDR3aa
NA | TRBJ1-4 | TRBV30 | TGTGCCTGGAGTCCAGGGCAGCTTGAGGAAAAACTGTTTTTT | CAWSPGQLEEKLFF
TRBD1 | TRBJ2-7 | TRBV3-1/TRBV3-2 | TGTGCCAGCAGCCAAGATTGGGACAGGGGAGGGCAGTACTTC | CASSQDWDRGGQYF
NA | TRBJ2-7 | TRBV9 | TGTGCCAGCAGCGTAGCAGTCGGGCAGGGCGACGAGCAGTACTTC | CASSVAVGQGDEQYF
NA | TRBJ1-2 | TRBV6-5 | TGTGCCAGCACCAGAGACAATGACTATGGCTACACCTTC | CASTRDNDYGYTF
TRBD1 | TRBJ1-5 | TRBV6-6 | TGTGCCAGCAGTCTTAGGACAGGTACTAATCAGCCCCAGCATTTT | CASSLRTGTNQPQHF
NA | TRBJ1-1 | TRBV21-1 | TGTGCCAGCTGGAGATTAGGTGGGACTGAAGCTTTCTTT | CASWRLGGTEAFF
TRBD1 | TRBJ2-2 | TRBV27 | TGTGCCAGCAGACAAGACAGGGGAAGGACCGGGGAGCTGTTTTTT | CASRQDRGRTGELFF
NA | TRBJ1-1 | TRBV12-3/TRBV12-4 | TGTGCCAGCAGTTTCGGACAGAACACTGAAGCTTTCTTT | CASSFGQNTEAFF
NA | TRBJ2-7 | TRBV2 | TGTGCCAGCAGCGTGAAAAGGGGTTACGAGCAGTACTTC | CASSVKRGYEQYF
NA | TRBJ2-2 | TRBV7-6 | TGTGCCAGCAGCTTAGCGGGAGAGGCGGGGGAGCTGTTTTTT | CASSLAGEAGELFF
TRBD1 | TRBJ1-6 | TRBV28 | TGTGCCAGCAGTGGGACAGGGTTCGGGACCCTCCACTTT | CASSGTGFGTLHF
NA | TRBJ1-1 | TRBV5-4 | TGTGCCAGCAGATCTGGGGAGAGAGGTGAAGCTTTCTTT | CASRSGERGEAFF
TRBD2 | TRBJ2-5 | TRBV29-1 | TGCAGCGTTGAAGATACTGCCTTCGGGGGGACGGAGACCCAGTACTTC | CSVEDTAFGGTETQYF
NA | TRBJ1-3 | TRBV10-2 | TGCGCCAGCAGTGAGTGGCAGGGGAAAGGAAACACCATATATTTT | CASSEWQGKGNTIYF
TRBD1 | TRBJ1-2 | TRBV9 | TGTGCCAGCAGCACACTGGGACAGGGAATCGGCACCTTC | CASSTLGQGIGTF
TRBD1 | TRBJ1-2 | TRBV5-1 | TGCGCCAGCAGGATACAGGGGATGCGAGGTGGCTACACCTTC | CASRIQGMRGGYTF
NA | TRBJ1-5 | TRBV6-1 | TGTGCCAGCAGTGAATTGGGGGGGGAGCAGCCCCAGCATTTT | CASSELGGEQPQHF
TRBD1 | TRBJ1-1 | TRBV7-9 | TGTGCCAGCAGCGCGACAGGGGAGGGGGTAGCTTTCTTT | CASSATGEGVAFF
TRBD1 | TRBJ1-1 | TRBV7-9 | TGTGCCAGCAGATTAGGGACAGGGAACGCTGAAGCTTTCTTT | CASRLGTGNAEAFF